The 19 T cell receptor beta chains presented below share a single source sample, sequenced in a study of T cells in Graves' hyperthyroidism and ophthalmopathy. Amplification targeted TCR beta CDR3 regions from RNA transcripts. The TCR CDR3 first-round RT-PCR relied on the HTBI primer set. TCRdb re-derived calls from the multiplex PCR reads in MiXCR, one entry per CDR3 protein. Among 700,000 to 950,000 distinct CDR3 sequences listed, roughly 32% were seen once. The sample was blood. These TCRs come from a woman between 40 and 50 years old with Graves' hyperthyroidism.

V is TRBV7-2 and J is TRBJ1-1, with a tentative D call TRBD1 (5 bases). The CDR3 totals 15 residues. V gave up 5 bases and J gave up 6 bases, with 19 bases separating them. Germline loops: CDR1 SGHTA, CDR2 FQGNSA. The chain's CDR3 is CASSPAGTGGSEAFF. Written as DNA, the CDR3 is TGTGCCAGCAGCCCGGCCGGGACTGGGGGGTCTGAAGCTTTCTTT. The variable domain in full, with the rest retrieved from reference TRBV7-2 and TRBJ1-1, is GAGVSQSPSNKVTEKGKDVELRCDPISGHTALYWYRQSLGQGLEFLIYFQGNSAPDKSGLPSDRFSAERTGGSVSTLTIQRTQQEDSAVYLCASSPAGTGGSEAFFGQGTRLTVV.

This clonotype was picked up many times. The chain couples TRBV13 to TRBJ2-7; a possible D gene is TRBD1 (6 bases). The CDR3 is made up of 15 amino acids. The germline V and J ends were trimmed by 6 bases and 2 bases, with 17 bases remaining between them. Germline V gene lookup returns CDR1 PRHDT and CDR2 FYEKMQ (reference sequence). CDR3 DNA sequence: TGTGCCAGCAGTTCGATGACAGGCAAAACCTACGAGCAGTACTTC. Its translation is CASSSMTGKTYEQYF.

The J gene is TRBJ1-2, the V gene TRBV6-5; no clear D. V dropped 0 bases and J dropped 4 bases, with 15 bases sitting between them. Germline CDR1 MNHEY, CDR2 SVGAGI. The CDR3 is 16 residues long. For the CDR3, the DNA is TGTGCCAGCAGTTACTCGTTTCCCACCGTAGGCTATGGCTACACCTTC. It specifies CASSYSFPTVGYGYTF.

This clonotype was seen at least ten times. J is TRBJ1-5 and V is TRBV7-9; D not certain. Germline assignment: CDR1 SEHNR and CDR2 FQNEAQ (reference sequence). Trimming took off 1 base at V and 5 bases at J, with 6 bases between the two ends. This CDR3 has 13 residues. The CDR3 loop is CASSLVADQPQHF. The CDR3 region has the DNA TGTGCCAGCAGCTTAGTTGCGGATCAGCCCCAGCATTTT.

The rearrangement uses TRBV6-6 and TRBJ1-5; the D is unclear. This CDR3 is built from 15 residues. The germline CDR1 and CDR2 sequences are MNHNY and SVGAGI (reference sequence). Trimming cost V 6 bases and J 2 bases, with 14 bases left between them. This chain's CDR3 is CASRDTLYGNQPQHF. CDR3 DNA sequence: TGTGCCAGCAGAGACACCCTCTATGGCAATCAGCCCCAGCATTTT.

Here the CDR3 reads CASTPSGTVPSSGANVLTF. DNA of the CDR3: TGTGCCAGTACCCCCTCCGGGACAGTCCCAAGCTCTGGGGCCAACGTCCTGACTTTC. The V gene is TRBV19, the J gene TRBJ2-6; 7 bases fit TRBD1. Trimming removed 7 bases from V and 0 bases from J; junction bases left unmatched: 15. The CDR3 is made up of 19 amino acids. CDR1 and CDR2 (germline): LNHDA, SQIVND (reference sequence).

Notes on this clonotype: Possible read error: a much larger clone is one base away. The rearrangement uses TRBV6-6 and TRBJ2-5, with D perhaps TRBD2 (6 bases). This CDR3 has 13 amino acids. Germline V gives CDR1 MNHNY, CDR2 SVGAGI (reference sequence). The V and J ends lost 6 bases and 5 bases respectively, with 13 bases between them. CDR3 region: CASREFGSETQYF. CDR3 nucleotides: TGTGCCAGCAGAGAATTCGGGAGTGAGACCCAGTACTTC.

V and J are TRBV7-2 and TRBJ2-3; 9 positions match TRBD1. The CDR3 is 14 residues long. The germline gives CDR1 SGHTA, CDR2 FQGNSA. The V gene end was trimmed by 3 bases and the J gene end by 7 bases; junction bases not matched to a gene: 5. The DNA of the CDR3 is TGTGCCAGCAGCTTTGTACAGGGGGCAAATACGCAGTATTTT. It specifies CASSFVQGANTQYF.

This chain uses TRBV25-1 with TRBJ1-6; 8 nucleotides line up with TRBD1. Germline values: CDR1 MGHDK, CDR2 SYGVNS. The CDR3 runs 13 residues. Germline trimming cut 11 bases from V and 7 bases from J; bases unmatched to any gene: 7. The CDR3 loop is CAGHGQGNSPLHF. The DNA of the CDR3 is TGTGCCGGGCACGGACAGGGAAATTCACCCCTCCACTTT.

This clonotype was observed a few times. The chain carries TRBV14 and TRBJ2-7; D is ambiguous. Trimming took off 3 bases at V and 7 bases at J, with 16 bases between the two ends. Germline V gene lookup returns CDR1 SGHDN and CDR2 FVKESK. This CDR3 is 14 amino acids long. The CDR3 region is CASSQPNRVWEQYF. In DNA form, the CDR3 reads TGTGCCAGCAGCCAGCCCAACCGGGTCTGGGAGCAGTACTTC.

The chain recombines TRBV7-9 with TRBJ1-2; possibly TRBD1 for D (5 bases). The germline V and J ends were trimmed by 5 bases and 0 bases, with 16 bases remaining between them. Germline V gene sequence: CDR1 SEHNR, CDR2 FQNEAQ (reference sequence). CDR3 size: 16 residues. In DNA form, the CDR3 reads TGTGCCAGCAGCCTGGGGGGGGGGATCGCTAACTATGGCTACACCTTC. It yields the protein CASSLGGGIANYGYTF.

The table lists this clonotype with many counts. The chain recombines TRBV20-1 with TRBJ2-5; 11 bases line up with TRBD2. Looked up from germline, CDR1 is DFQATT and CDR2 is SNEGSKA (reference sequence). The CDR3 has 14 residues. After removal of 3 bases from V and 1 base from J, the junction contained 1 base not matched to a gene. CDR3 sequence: CSASSGGVQETQYF. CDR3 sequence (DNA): TGCAGTGCTAGTAGCGGGGGGGTCCAAGAGACCCAGTACTTC.

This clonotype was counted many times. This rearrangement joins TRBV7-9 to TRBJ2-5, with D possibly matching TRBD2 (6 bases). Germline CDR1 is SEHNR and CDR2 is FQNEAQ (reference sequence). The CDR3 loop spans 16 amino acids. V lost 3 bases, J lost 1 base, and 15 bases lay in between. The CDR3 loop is CASSFPGTGGQETQYF. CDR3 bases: TGTGCCAGCAGCTTCCCCGGTACCGGGGGCCAAGAGACCCAGTACTTC.

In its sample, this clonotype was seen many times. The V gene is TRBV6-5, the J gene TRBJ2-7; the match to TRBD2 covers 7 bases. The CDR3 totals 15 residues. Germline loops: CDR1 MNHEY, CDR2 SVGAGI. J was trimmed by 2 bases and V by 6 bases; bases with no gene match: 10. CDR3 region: CASRREERGTYEQYF. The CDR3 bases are TGTGCCAGCAGACGCGAGGAGCGGGGAACCTACGAGCAGTACTTC.

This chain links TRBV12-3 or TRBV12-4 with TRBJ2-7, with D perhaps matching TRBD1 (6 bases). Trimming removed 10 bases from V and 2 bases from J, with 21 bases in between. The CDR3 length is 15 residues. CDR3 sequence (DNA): TGTGCCACCAGCAGCCAAGATTGGACAGCCTACGAGCAGTACTTC. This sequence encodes CATSSQDWTAYEQYF.

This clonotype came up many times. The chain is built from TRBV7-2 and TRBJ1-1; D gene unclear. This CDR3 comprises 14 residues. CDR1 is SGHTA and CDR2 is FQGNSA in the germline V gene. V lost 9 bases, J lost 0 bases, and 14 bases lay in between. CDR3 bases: TGTGCCAGTCGATCCCAGGATCTGAACACTGAAGCTTTCTTT. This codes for CASRSQDLNTEAFF.

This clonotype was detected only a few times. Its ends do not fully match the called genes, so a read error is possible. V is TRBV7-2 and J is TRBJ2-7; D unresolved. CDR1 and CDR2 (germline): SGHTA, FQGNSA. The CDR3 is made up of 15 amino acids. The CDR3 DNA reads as TGCGCCAGCAGCCAAAACGTAGGACCTTTCTACGAGCAGTACTTC. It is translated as CASSQNVGPFYEQYF.

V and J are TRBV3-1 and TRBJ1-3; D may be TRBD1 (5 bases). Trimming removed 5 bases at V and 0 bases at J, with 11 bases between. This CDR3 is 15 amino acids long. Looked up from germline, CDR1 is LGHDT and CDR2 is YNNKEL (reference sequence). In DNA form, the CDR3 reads TGTGCCAGCAGCAGGGGCCACCTCTCTGGAAACACCATATATTTT. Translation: CASSRGHLSGNTIYF.

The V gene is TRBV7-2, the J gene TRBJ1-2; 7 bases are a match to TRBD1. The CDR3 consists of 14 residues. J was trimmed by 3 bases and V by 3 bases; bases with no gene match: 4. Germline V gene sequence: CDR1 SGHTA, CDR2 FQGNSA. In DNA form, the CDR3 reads TGTGCCAGCAGCTTTTCCGGGACAGACTATGGCTACACCTTC. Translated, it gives CASSFSGTDYGYTF.